This TCR beta chain was captured in a study of T cell responses to AZD1222 COVID-19 vaccine. The overall study: Recipients boosted at about 4 weeks or about 12 weeks are pooled. Study-wide findings and caveats: Repertoires were obtained only post-peak T cell response.

Assay: immunoSEQ multiplex PCR; the TCRdb copy retains only in-frame clones and omits some. The top ten hold under 5.5% of the sample, which has around 97,000 clones, less than 95% seen once. A note on this clone: Its specificity is not known.

Sequencing used peripheral blood, obtained on day 0 of AZD1222 vaccination. The origin of this receptor is an adult in good health.

CDR3 nucleotides: TGTGCCAGCAGGCCTTATGGAGGACTAAATTCACCCCTCCACTTT. Residues: CASRPYGGLNSPLHF. The chain recombines TRBV6-4 with TRBJ1-6; no clear D gene. This CDR3 has 15 residues. The germline V gene encodes CDR1 MRHNA and CDR2 SNTAGT. V lost 6 bases and J lost 7, with 16 bases in between.